The clone carrying this TCR beta chain came up a few times. What it recognizes is unknown. Time point reported: week 47, end of study. Doses comprised 300 ug of mutant IDH1 20-mer peptide each, plus topical imiquimod. Profiling relied on immunoSEQ multiplex PCR, and the TCRdb table lists in-frame clones only, not all of them. The sample shows tens of thousands of clones, 80% to 90% of them seen only once. This specimen belongs to a study of a mutant IDH1 vaccine in newly diagnosed glioma. The germline V gene encodes CDR1 MNHEY and CDR2 SVGAGI. CDR3 size: 16 residues. Trimming left V 3 bases short and J 0 bases short, with 12 bases between.

The sample consisted of PBMCs, taken from a glioma patient whose treatment included an IDH1 peptide vaccine. The TCR was taken from a woman aged 25 to 45 with glioma. This sequence joins TRBV6-5 and TRBJ2-1; TRBD1 is a possible D gene (5 bases). CDR3 in amino acids: CASSYSTASSYNEQFF. The CDR3 DNA is TGTGCCAGCAGTTATTCGACAGCTTCCTCCTACAATGAGCAGTTCTTC.